These 32 T cell receptor beta chains originate from one sample sequenced in a study of immune heterogeneity within non-small cell lung tumors. Per sample, approximately 580 ng of bulk tumor genomic DNA was the template used. Collection of several biopsies per primary tumor, spaced far apart, took place during surgery. Patients went through curative surgery, and their non-small cell lung cancer was untreated and newly diagnosed. Multiplex PCR (32 V and 13 J primers) was used to amplify the TCR beta CDR3. One entry per CDR3 protein, called by TCRdb with MiXCR from the multiplex PCR reads. The data contain about 23,000 distinct CDR3 sequences, 25% to 30% of them seen just once; the ten biggest clones take up 3% to 4%. Material for sequencing was lung tumor tissue. These receptors were taken from a man aged 40-50 years with non-small cell lung cancer.

The chain employs TRBV4-3 and TRBJ1-2; D is possibly TRBD1 (5 bases). The V gene lost 0 bases and the J gene lost 4 bases, with 12 bases spanning the gap. This CDR3 region has 15 residues. CDR1 is LGHNA and CDR2 is YSLEER in the germline V gene. CDR3 sequence reads: CASSQDSRGAYGYTF. The DNA for the CDR3 is TGCGCCAGCAGCCAAGACTCAAGAGGGGCCTATGGCTACACCTTC.

This clonotype was detected ten times or more. This sequence joins TRBV12-3 or TRBV12-4 and TRBJ2-3; D not certain. V lost 3 bases and J 4 bases, leaving 11 bases between the germline ends. This CDR3 has 14 residues. CDR3 DNA sequence: TGTGCCAGCAGTTTTCTGCCCTCCGCAGATACGCAGTATTTT. This sequence encodes CASSFLPSADTQYF.

There are a few counts of this clonotype. The chain joins TRBV18 to TRBJ2-1; 14 bases are shared with TRBD2. V shed 6 bases and J 15 bases; nucleotides not matched to a gene: 10. This CDR3 is built from 14 residues. CDR1 and CDR2 (germline): KGHSH, LQKENI. CDR3 sequence: CASSPGLAGGAGFF. In nucleotides, the CDR3 is TGTGCCAGCTCCCCTGGACTAGCGGGAGGCGCGGGGTTCTTC. Combining the CDR3 with reference TRBV18 and TRBJ2-1 gives the whole variable domain NAGVMQNPRHLVRRRGQEARLRCSPMKGHSHVYWYRQLPEEGLKFMVYLQKENIIDESGMPKERFSAEFPKEGPSILRIQQVVRGDSAAYFCASSPGLAGGAGFFGPGTRLTVL.

This rearrangement joins TRBV3-1 to TRBJ2-2; TRBD2 aligns across 11 bases. The V and J ends lost 0 bases and 3 bases, in that order; junction bases with no gene match: 6. The CDR3 runs to 18 residues. The V gene's germline CDR1 is LGHDT and CDR2 YNNKEL (reference sequence). The CDR3 region is CASSQDPGLAEYTGELFF. As DNA, the CDR3 is TGTGCCAGCAGCCAAGACCCGGGACTAGCGGAGTACACCGGGGAGCTGTTTTTT.

This clonotype was detected ten times or more. CDR3 DNA: TGTGCCAGCAGGGGCGGGACGAGTTCCTACGAGCAGTACTTC. Protein: CASRGGTSSYEQYF. The V call is TRBV2, the J call TRBJ2-7, with a weak D call TRBD2 (6 bases). Germline loops: CDR1 SNHLY, CDR2 FYNNEI. There are 14 residues in the CDR3. V lost 6 bases and J 1 base, leaving 13 bases between the germline ends.

With respect to this clonotype: A much larger clone lies a single base off, so this may be a read error. Without the conserved terminal phenylalanine or tryptophan, this CDR3 likely stems from a read error. This chain connects TRBV20-1 to TRBJ1-1, with TRBD1 matching 9 bases. CDR3 length equals 14 residues. Per germline, CDR1 DFQATT and CDR2 SNEGSKA (reference sequence). With 5 bases clipped from V and 3 bases from J, the junction kept 7 bases outside the gene matches. CDR3 residues: CSADGQGRHTEAFS. CDR3 coding DNA: TGCAGTGCTGATGGACAGGGGCGTCACACTGAAGCTTTCTCT.

A remark on this clonotype: This may arise from a read error, as a much more abundant clone is one base away. The chain has TRBV12-3 or TRBV12-4 and TRBJ2-1, with D unclear. The CDR3 runs to 15 residues. The ends were cut back, 0 bases at V and 8 bases at J, with 14 bases in the middle. The CDR3 bases are TGTGCCAGCAGTTTAGCTGTGGGAATTAGTTATGAGCAGTTCTTC. This codes for CASSLAVGISYEQFF.

This clonotype qualifies as medium-sized (0.01 to 0.1%). The V gene is TRBV12-3 or TRBV12-4, the J gene TRBJ2-7, with 15 positions matching TRBD2. V trimming: 6 bases; J trimming: 4 bases; junction bases outside the gene matches: 4. CDR3 length: 15 amino acids. The CDR3 DNA is TGTGCCAGCAGGGGACTAGCGGGAGGTCGGTACGAGCAGTACTTC. It is translated as CASRGLAGGRYEQYF.

On this clonotype: With a much larger clone just one base away, this may be a read error. This chain connects TRBV5-6 to TRBJ2-7; 13 bases are shared with TRBD2. The V and J ends lost 3 bases and 2 bases, in that order; junction bases with no gene match: 8. Germline V gene data show CDR1 as SGHDT and CDR2 as YYEEEE. The CDR3 extends over 17 amino acids. The CDR3 DNA reads TGTGCCAGCAGCTGGGTTGTTGGGACTAGCGGGACCTACGAGCAGTACTTC. It encodes CASSWVVGTSGTYEQYF.

This clonotype is labeled as large. J is TRBJ2-7 and V is TRBV6-1; maybe TRBD1 (6 bases). This CDR3 is 15 amino acids long. V lost 5 bases to trimming and J lost 4 bases, with 18 bases between them. Germline-derived CDR1 and CDR2 are MNHNS and SASEGT. The CDR3 spells CASSYGEGDGYEQYF. The CDR3 DNA reads as TGTGCCAGCAGTTACGGCGAGGGGGATGGATACGAGCAGTACTTC.

A few counts support this clonotype. A much larger clonotype is one base distant, so this may be a read error. This chain connects TRBV28 to TRBJ1-1; TRBD1 matches at 9 bases. The ends lost 9 bases at V and 0 bases at J; junction bases unmatched: 8. Germline assignment: CDR1 MDHEN and CDR2 SYDVKM. There are 15 residues in the CDR3. CDR3 sequence: CARRLRQGVNTEAFF. The CDR3 nucleotides read TGTGCCAGGAGGTTAAGACAGGGGGTGAACACTGAAGCTTTCTTT.

There are a few counts of this clonotype. This could be a read error, since a much larger clone is one nucleotide away. V gene TRBV24-1 combines with J gene TRBJ2-2; 7 nucleotides match TRBD2. Germline values: CDR1 KGHDR, CDR2 SFDVKD. The CDR3 runs to 15 residues. In DNA, the CDR3 is TGTGCCACCAGTCTGGCGGGAGTTATCACCTGGGAGCTGTTTTTT. Protein: CATSLAGVITWELFF.

A note on this clonotype: One base away lies a much larger clone, so this may be a sequencing read error. The V and J genes are TRBV19 and TRBJ1-4; D remains unclear. This CDR3 spans 14 amino acids. The germline V and J ends were trimmed by 8 bases and 7 bases, with 17 bases remaining between them. The germline V gene encodes CDR1 LNHDA and CDR2 SQIVND (reference sequence). This chain's CDR3 is CASRNERISEKLFF. The CDR3 nucleotides read TGTGCCAGTCGAAACGAAAGGATAAGTGAAAAACTGTTTTTT. Filled out from reference TRBV19 and TRBJ1-4, the complete variable domain reads DGGITQSPKYLFRKEGQNVTLSCEQNLNHDAMYWYRQDPGQGLRLIYYSQIVNDFQKGDIAEGYSVSREKKESFPLTVTSAQKNPTAFYLCASRNERISEKLFFGSGTQLSVL.

This clonotype was counted ten times or more. The chain combines TRBV7-9 with TRBJ2-3; D remains ambiguous. Per the germline V gene, CDR1 is SEHNR and CDR2 is FQNEAQ (reference sequence). The V gene lost 5 bases and the J gene lost 7 bases, with 28 bases spanning the gap. The length of the CDR3 is 18 residues. CDR3 protein: CASSPLRLGPPGSNTQYF. In nucleotides, the CDR3 is TGTGCCAGCAGCCCCTTGAGGTTAGGTCCCCCAGGAAGTAATACGCAGTATTTT. The whole variable domain, remainder taken from reference TRBV7-9 and TRBJ2-3, is DTGVSQNPRHKITKRGQNVTFRCDPISEHNRLYWYRQTLGQGPEFLTYFQNEAQLEKSRLLSDRFSAERPKGSFSTLEIQRTEQGDSAMYLCASSPLRLGPPGSNTQYFGPGTRLTVL.

This clonotype was seen at least ten times. The genes are TRBV20-1 and TRBJ1-1; D not certain. Trimming pared 4 bases from V and 1 base from J, leaving 7 bases between. This CDR3 is built from 12 residues. Germline CDR1 reads DFQATT; CDR2 reads SNEGSKA (reference sequence). The CDR3 loop reads CSANNRNTEAFF. The CDR3 nucleotides read TGCAGTGCTAACAATCGGAACACTGAAGCTTTCTTT.

The table lists this clonotype with many counts. This rearrangement joins TRBV6-6 to TRBJ2-6; possible D gene TRBD1, 6 bases. The CDR3 consists of 17 residues. V lost 2 bases, J lost 0 bases, and 11 bases lay in between. The V gene's germline CDR1 is MNHNY and CDR2 SVGAGI (reference sequence). CDR3 sequence reads: CASSYGQPGSGANVLTF. As DNA, the CDR3 is TGTGCCAGCAGTTACGGACAGCCCGGCTCTGGGGCCAACGTCCTGACTTTC.

At least ten counts were recorded for this clonotype. The chain combines TRBV12-3 or TRBV12-4 with TRBJ1-5, with 12 positions matching TRBD1. Unmatched junction bases numbered 6, after V lost 6 bases and J lost 6 bases. The CDR3 runs 15 residues. The CDR3 sequence is CASSPGTGGSQPQHF. The CDR3 DNA is TGTGCCAGCAGCCCCGGGACAGGGGGCTCTCAGCCCCAGCATTTT.

This clonotype has a count of ten or more. The rearrangement uses TRBV12-3 or TRBV12-4 and TRBJ1-6; tentative D call: TRBD1 (6 bases). Trimming stripped 3 bases from V and 4 bases from J, with 7 bases between. The CDR3 consists of 14 residues. CDR3 bases: TGTGCCAGCAGTTTGACAGGTTATAATTCACCCCTCCACTTT. Amino acid sequence: CASSLTGYNSPLHF.

This clonotype was recorded many times. This rearrangement joins TRBV11-3 to TRBJ2-7; 9 bases fit TRBD1. Looked up from germline, CDR1 is SGHNT and CDR2 is YENEEA. The length of the CDR3 is 14 residues. Trimming took 1 base from V and 6 from J; bases not matched to a gene: 4. The CDR3 is CASSLAQTGGEQYF. The DNA for the CDR3 is TGTGCCAGCAGCTTAGCCCAGACAGGGGGCGAGCAGTACTTC.

This clonotype was found many times. The CDR3 nucleotides read TGCAGTGCTAGAGATCTCGGACACCGTTACGAGCAGTACTTC. Residues: CSARDLGHRYEQYF. The genes are TRBV20-1 and TRBJ2-7; maybe TRBD1 (5 bases). CDR3 length: 14 residues. CDR1 is DFQATT, CDR2 SNEGSKA, per germline (reference sequence). Deletions cut 0 bases from V and 4 bases from J, with 13 bases between.

This sequence joins TRBV9 and TRBJ2-3; 11 positions agree with TRBD2. V gave up 0 bases and J gave up 13 bases; unmatched junction bases: 13. The CDR3 has 16 residues. Germline loops: CDR1 SGDLS, CDR2 YYNGEE. The CDR3 spells CASSVASSGRSDTKYF. The CDR3, as DNA: TGTGCCAGCAGCGTAGCCTCTAGCGGGAGGTCAGATACAAAGTATTTT.

There are a few counts of this clonotype. V is TRBV7-9 and J is TRBJ2-5; D is unclear. The germline V gene has CDR1 SEHNR and CDR2 FQNEAQ (reference sequence). CDR3 size: 13 residues. V lost 1 base to trimming and J lost 5 bases, with 8 bases between them. CDR3 loop: CASSLGLEETQYF. CDR3 DNA: TGTGCCAGCAGCTTAGGGCTGGAGGAGACCCAGTACTTC.

This clonotype was seen many times. The chain has TRBV20-1 and TRBJ1-1, with 11 positions matching TRBD1. Trimming at V came to 6 bases and at J to 4 bases, leaving 1 base not matched to a gene. The CDR3 totals 12 residues. Germline loops: CDR1 DFQATT, CDR2 SNEGSKA (reference sequence). As DNA, the CDR3 is TGCAGTGCGGGACAGGGGGGCACTGAAGCTTTCTTT. Translation gives CSAGQGGTEAFF.

A note on this clonotype: With a much larger clone just one base away, this may be a read error. The chain combines TRBV27 with TRBJ2-2; tentatively, D is TRBD1 (6 bases). The CDR3 is made up of 14 amino acids. Germline V gives CDR1 MNHEY, CDR2 SMNVEV (reference sequence). The CDR3 bases are TGTGCCAGCAGTACGAACAGGGTAACCGGGCAGCTGTTTTTT. Translated, it gives CASSTNRVTGQLFF.

This clonotype was seen at least ten times. The CDR3 region has the DNA TGTGCCAGCAGCGGGCGGCACTACAATGAGCAGTTCTTC. Translated, it gives CASSGRHYNEQFF. This sequence joins TRBV11-3 and TRBJ2-1; D unclear. CDR1 is SGHNT, CDR2 YENEEA, per germline. CDR3 size: 13 residues. The V and J ends lost 5 bases and 3 bases respectively, with 8 bases between them.

The chain combines TRBV29-1 with TRBJ1-1, with TRBD1 as a possible D gene (6 bases). The V gene's germline CDR1 is SQVTM and CDR2 ANQGSEA. The CDR3 contains 13 residues. The V and J ends lost 1 base and 5 bases respectively, with 11 bases between them. CDR3 bases: TGCAGCGTTGAAGGCAGGGGTCGAACTGAAGCTTTCTTT. Amino acids: CSVEGRGRTEAFF.

This clonotype came up many times. This chain uses TRBV20-1 with TRBJ1-5; TRBD1 is a possible D gene (5 bases). The V gene lost 3 bases and the J gene lost 5 bases, with 8 bases spanning the gap. The CDR3 contains 12 residues. Germline V CDR1 and CDR2: DFQATT, SNEGSKA (reference sequence). CDR3 in amino acids: CSARGGDQPQHF. The DNA of the CDR3 is TGCAGTGCTAGGGGAGGGGATCAGCCCCAGCATTTT.

This clonotype showed up many times. The DNA of the CDR3 is TGTGCCAGTAGTATCTCAGTCAGTAATGAAAAACTGTTTTTT. Protein: CASSISVSNEKLFF. The gene calls are TRBV19 and TRBJ1-4; D call uncertain. Germline V gene sequence: CDR1 LNHDA, CDR2 SQIVND (reference sequence). CDR3 length equals 14 residues. Trimming shortened V by 3 bases and J by 4 bases, and 9 bases separated the two germline ends.

The J gene is TRBJ1-2, the V gene TRBV5-6; TRBD1 agrees at 8 bases. The V gene's germline CDR1 is SGHDT and CDR2 YYEEEE. The CDR3 totals 15 residues. The junction had 6 bases not matched to a gene; V was cut back by 2 bases and J by 3 bases. The CDR3 DNA sequence: TGTGCCAGCAGCTTAAAACCGACAGGGGACTATGGCTACACCTTC. Translated, it gives CASSLKPTGDYGYTF.

This clonotype was observed a few times. The rearrangement joins TRBV11-2 to TRBJ2-7; no clear D. Trimming took off 3 bases at V and 5 bases at J, with 11 bases between the two ends. The germline gives CDR1 SGHAT, CDR2 FQNNGV. The CDR3 runs 13 residues. CDR3 sequence reads: CASSFPGFDEQYF. The CDR3, as DNA: TGTGCCAGCAGCTTTCCAGGCTTTGACGAGCAGTACTTC.

The chain has TRBV19 and TRBJ1-5; no clear D gene. Germline V gene lookup returns CDR1 LNHDA and CDR2 SQIVND (reference sequence). Deletions cut 2 bases from V and 0 bases from J, with 8 bases between. The length of the CDR3 is 15 residues. DNA of the CDR3: TGTGCCAGTAGTATATCGGGGTATAGCAATCAGCCCCAGCATTTT. It encodes CASSISGYSNQPQHF.

This clonotype was recorded many times. The rearrangement links TRBV6-2 or TRBV6-3 to TRBJ1-6; possibly TRBD1 for D (5 bases). Germline CDR1 is MNHEY and CDR2 is SVGEGT. Trimming took 6 bases from V and 9 from J, leaving 18 bases between them. The CDR3 is 15 amino acids. The CDR3 DNA is TGTGCCAGCAGAGAGACCCCCGGGGGAGGTTCACCCCTCCACTTT. Protein sequence: CASRETPGGGSPLHF.